This T cell receptor (beta chain) was captured by sequencing in a study of early stage breast cancer tumors. Overall study: The ER+/PR+/HER2- tumors included 7 to 9 ductal and a handful of lobular carcinomas.

In the case of this clone: What it binds is not known.

The junction had 4 bases not matched to a gene; V was cut back by 3 bases and J by 1 base. The CDR3 loop spans 15 amino acids. The V gene's germline CDR1 is SGHTA and CDR2 FQGNSA. Produced via immunoSEQ multiplex PCR; TCRdb's table is partial and in-frame only. This sample yields thousands of clones, of which about 55% are seen a single time; under 20% belongs to the top ten. Study results and caveats: Comparing each tissue with blood distinguished tumor from normal in 14 of 16 patients.

The source is a person aged 50 to 59 with breast cancer. The sequenced sample consisted of breast tumor tissue. The chain uses TRBV7-2 and TRBJ2-5; the match to TRBD2 covers 8 bases. This CDR3 reads CASSLPTSGQETQYF. DNA for the CDR3: TGTGCCAGCAGCTTGCCTACTAGCGGCCAAGAGACCCAGTACTTC.